This TCR beta chain was documented in a study of T cells in Graves' hyperthyroidism and ophthalmopathy. Whole-study findings and limits: Peripheral blood also featured most of the thyroid clonotypes expanded above 0.001.

From RNA transcripts, TCR beta CDR3 regions were amplified. TCR CDR3 regions were first amplified by RT-PCR with HTBI primers. Via MiXCR, TCRdb re-called the multiplex PCR reads, giving one row per CDR3 protein. Of approximately 400,000 distinct CDR3 sequences in the sample, 18% are singletons; the top ten hold around two fifths. This clonotype was counted ten times or more. Its antigen is unidentified. What was sequenced was blood. This clonotype was obtained from a man aged 18 to 35 with Graves' ophthalmopathy.

The CDR3 nucleotides read TGCGCCAGCAGCTTTGGAACAGAATCCTACGAGCAGTACTTC. This translates into CASSFGTESYEQYF. This chain links TRBV5-1 with TRBJ2-7, with no clear D. The CDR3 totals 14 residues. Germline values: CDR1 SGHRS, CDR2 YFSETQ. Between the trimmed V and J ends, which lost 2 bases and 1 base, there was a span of 10 bases.